The source of this TCR beta chain is a study of shared clonotypes between healthy human individuals. Deletions cut 3 bases from V and 12 bases from J, with 21 bases between. This CDR3 contains 15 residues. The germline CDR1 and CDR2 sequences are MGHRA and YSYEKL. Study conclusions and caveats: About 5% of naive CD4 clonotypes were shared across four donors. Limitation of the genetic and exposure-history diversity represented came from the few donors.

As regards this clone: Its antigen is unknown.

Deep-level assay runs were performed. Data came from immunoSEQ multiplex PCR; TCRdb stores just in-frame clones and leaves some out. The profile shows roughly 2 million clones, approximately 94% of them singletons. Input material: naive CD4+ T cells sorted from blood. Subset specified: CD45RA+ positively selected. The chain recombines TRBV4-1 with TRBJ2-1; D might be TRBD1 or TRBD2, each matching 5 bases. The sequence was obtained from a man aged 18 to 35 in good health. Here the CDR3 DNA reads TGCGCCAGCAGCCAGACCGGGACCCTTAAGAAAGCGCAGTTCTTC. Protein: CASSQTGTLKKAQFF.